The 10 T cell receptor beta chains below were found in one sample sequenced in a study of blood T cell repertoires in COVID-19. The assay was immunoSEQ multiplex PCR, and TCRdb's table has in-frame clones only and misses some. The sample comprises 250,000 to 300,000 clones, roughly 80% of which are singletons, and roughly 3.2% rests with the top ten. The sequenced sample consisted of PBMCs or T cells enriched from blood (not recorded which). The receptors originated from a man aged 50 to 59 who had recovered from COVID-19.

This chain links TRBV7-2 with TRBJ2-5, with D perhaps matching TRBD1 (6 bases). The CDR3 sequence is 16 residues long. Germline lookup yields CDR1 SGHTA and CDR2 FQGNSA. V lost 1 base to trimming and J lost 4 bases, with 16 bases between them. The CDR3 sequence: CASSLEGRGPRETQYF. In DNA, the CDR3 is TGTGCCAGCAGCTTAGAGGGCAGGGGACCTCGAGAGACCCAGTACTTC.

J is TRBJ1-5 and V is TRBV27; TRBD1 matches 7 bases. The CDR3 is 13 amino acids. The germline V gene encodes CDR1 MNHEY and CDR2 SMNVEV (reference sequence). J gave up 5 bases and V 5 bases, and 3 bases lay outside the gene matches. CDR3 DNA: TGTGCCAGCAGTGACAGGGTGCATCAGCCCCAGCATTTT. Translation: CASSDRVHQPQHF.

The CDR3 nucleotides read TGTGCCAGCAGTGGACTAGCGGGAGCCGATGAGCAGTTCTTC. Translating gives CASSGLAGADEQFF. The V gene is TRBV6-4, the J gene TRBJ2-1; 12 nucleotides match TRBD2. CDR1 is MRHNA, CDR2 SNTAGT, per germline. The V segment lost 4 bases and the J segment 8 bases; nucleotides outside the gene matches: 3. The CDR3 consists of 14 residues.

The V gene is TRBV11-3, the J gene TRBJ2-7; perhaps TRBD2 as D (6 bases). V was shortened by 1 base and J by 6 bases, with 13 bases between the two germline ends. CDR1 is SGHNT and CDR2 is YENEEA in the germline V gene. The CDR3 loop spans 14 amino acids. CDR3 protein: CASSLAGDRLEQYF. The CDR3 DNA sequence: TGTGCCAGCAGCTTAGCGGGAGACCGGCTCGAGCAGTACTTC. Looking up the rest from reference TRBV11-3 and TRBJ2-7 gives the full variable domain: EAGVVQSPRYKIIEKKQPVAFWCNPISGHNTLYWYLQNLGQGPELLIRYENEEAVDDSQLPKDRFSAERLKGVDSTLKIQPAELGDSAVYLCASSLAGDRLEQYFGPGTRLTVT.

The CDR3 loop is CASSGGQGLLSPLHF. CDR3 DNA: TGTGCCAGCAGTGGTGGACAGGGGCTATTATCACCCCTCCACTTT. The chain links TRBV25-1 to TRBJ1-6, with 9 bases aligning to TRBD1. J lost 10 bases, V lost 4 bases, and 8 bases had no gene match. CDR1 MGHDK and CDR2 SYGVNS come from the germline V gene. The CDR3 length is 15 residues.

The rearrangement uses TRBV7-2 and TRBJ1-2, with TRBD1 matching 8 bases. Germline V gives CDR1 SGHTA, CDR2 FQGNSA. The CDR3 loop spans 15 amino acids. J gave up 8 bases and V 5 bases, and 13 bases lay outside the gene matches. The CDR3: CASSLARQGAGGYTF. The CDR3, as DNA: TGTGCCAGCAGCCTCGCCCGCCAGGGGGCGGGGGGCTACACCTTC.

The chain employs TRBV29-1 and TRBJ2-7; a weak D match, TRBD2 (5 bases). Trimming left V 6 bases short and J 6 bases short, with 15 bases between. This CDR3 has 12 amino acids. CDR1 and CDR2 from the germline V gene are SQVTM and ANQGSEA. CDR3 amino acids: CSVAELGGEQYF. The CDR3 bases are TGCAGCGTCGCCGAACTAGGAGGCGAGCAGTACTTC.

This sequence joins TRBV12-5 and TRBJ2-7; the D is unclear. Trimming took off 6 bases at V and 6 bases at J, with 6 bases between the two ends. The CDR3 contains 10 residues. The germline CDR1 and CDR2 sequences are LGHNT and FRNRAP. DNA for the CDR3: TGTGCTAGTGGGTCCGTCGAGCAGTACTTC. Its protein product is CASGSVEQYF.

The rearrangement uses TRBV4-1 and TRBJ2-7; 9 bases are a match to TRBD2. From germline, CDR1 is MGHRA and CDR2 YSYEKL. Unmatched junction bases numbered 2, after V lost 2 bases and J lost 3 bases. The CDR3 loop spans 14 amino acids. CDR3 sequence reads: CASSQLAGLYEQYF. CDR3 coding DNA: TGCGCCAGCAGCCAACTAGCGGGGCTCTACGAGCAGTACTTC.

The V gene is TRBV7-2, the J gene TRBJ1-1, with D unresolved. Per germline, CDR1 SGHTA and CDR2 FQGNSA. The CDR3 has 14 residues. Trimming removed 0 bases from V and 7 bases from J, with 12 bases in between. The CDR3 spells CASSLAGTVREAFF. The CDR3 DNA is TGTGCCAGCAGCTTAGCGGGTACAGTCCGTGAAGCTTTCTTT.